This T cell receptor (beta chain) stems from a study of early T cells in non-severe SARS-CoV-2 infection. The wider study: Sequencing of bulk RNA from unsorted whole blood was done, without chain pairing. Overall study findings and caveats: VDJdb matches were skewed toward anti-spike CD8 T cell responses.

The CDR3 is 14 residues long. Trimming removed 1 base from V and 1 base from J; junction bases left unmatched: 2. Germline lookup yields CDR1 DFQATT and CDR2 SNEGSKA (reference sequence). A few counts support this clonotype. What it binds is unknown. Each single cDNA molecule received a unique molecular identifier. TCRdb reprocessed the 5' RACE reads with MiXCR, giving one entry per CDR3 protein. The sample has 65,000 to 95,000 distinct CDR3 sequences, roughly 13% seen once. The receptor was isolated from an adult who was a healthcare worker with PCR-confirmed SARS-CoV-2 infection or an uninfected control (not recorded which). The chain employs TRBV20-1 and TRBJ2-7; TRBD2 agrees at 9 bases. Sequenced sample: whole blood. CDR3 DNA sequence: TGCAGTGCTAGAGGGACTAGCGAGTCCTACGAGCAGTACTTC. It translates to CSARGTSESYEQYF.